This T cell receptor (beta chain) originates from a study of T cells in Graves' hyperthyroidism and ophthalmopathy (dated by TCRdb to the late 2010s). Notes on the research overall: TCR V-J signatures able to tell the groups apart were searched for in a discovery cohort of 100 patients, of whom 40 to 45 had Graves' ophthalmopathy and roughly 58 had stable Graves' hyperthyroidism. Prospective prediction of ophthalmopathy was tested in an independent validation cohort consisting of 18 to 20 hyperthyroidism patients and some 17 patients who later progressed to ophthalmopathy. The roughly 90 discovery patients were divided at random into training and test sets in a 7:3 ratio. In several Graves' hyperthyroidism patients, the study also compared T-cell repertoires from thyroid tissue with T-cell repertoires from blood. Following sampling, methimazole starting at 30 mg daily was given to hyperthyroidism patients, and high-dose intravenous methylprednisolone was given to ophthalmopathy patients. The paper reports TCR Vbeta CDR3 sequencing of some 140 peripheral blood samples: some 41 ophthalmopathy, about 75 hyperthyroidism and approximately 17 progressor patients.

CDR1 and CDR2 (SEHNR, FQNEAQ) derive from the germline V gene (reference sequence). V is clipped by 2 bases and J by 7 bases, and the sequence between their germline boundaries is 14 bases long. The CDR3 starts with the cysteine, ends with the phenylalanine, and has 14 residues. Left in the record is the CDR3 DNA by itself, 42 bases read in frame from the first base. The TCR beta CDR3 regions were amplified from RNA transcripts. The first round of RT-PCR for the TCR CDR3 was performed with the HTBI primer set and the Qiagen OneStep RT-PCR kit. Libraries were constructed in a second round of multiplex PCR, after which size selection and purification were carried out. Sequencing of the libraries was done on an Illumina HiSeq2000 using paired-end 100 bp reads. As for how the authors treated the data: Raw data were processed with SOAPnuke, discarding reads with adapters, uncalled bases, mean Phred below 15, or no exact constant-primer or identifier match. COPE v1.2.5 was used to merge the high-quality paired reads, and each unique nucleotide sequence was defined as a clonotype. MiTCR v1.1 was used to align the clonotypes against IMGT TRBV, TRBD and TRBJ reference segments. Only V-J combinations with frequency above 0.0001, covering about 99% of repertoires, were analysed. The TCS score was defined as the ratio of F50 (clonal expansion) to E x V (chaos), calculated using BLOSUM62-based TCRdist between CDR3 peptides within each V-J. Welch's t-statistics and random forest reduced 450 to 600 V-J features to fewer than 15, which were used in a naive Bayes classifier (R e1071). The similarity between thyroid and blood repertoires was quantified using the Morisita-Horn index. The raw public reads went through TCRdb reprocessing: fastp at Q25, MiXCR clone calling, in-frame beta chains kept. Each CDR3 protein appears once, grouped with its most common genes and DNA. It is TCRdb's table, rather than the study itself, that gives the V and J calls and clone size. This sample has about 500,000 distinct CDR3 sequences in its table, and 46% of those were observed once. The top ten clonotypes cover around 47% of the sample.

Results and caveats for the whole study, not just this receptor: In validation, the model predicted progression to ophthalmopathy a median of roughly 6.1 months before onset, with roughly 70% sensitivity and about 72% specificity. Sample size was not statistically predetermined, and blinding of investigators to group allocation was not performed. Blood samples also contained most of the expanded thyroid clonotypes (frequency above 0.001), which suggests that blood repertoires may reflect thyroid immune responses. A model built on a 13 V-J signature distinguished ophthalmopathy from stable hyperthyroidism, reaching about 89% sensitivity and around 81% specificity in cross-validation and 80%/75% in testing.

Of note for this clonotype: Its specific antigen is unknown. The record has no base qualities; no much larger clone is one base away.

Patients with uncontrolled infections, other autoimmune diseases, pregnancy or lactation were excluded. Diagnoses were established on the basis of clinical symptoms, serum thyroxine and TRAb, thyroid ultrasound, and orbital computed tomography. Trizol reagent was used to extract total RNA, and RNA quality was then checked on an Agilent 2100 Bioanalyzer. Recombination joined TRBV7-9 with TRBJ2-5; the best D guess is TRBD2, with 5 bases matching. The sample comprised peripheral blood or thyroid tissue (not recorded which). This TCR came from an adult woman with Graves' disease, either hyperthyroidism or ophthalmopathy (not recorded which). The DNA sequence reads TGTGCCAGCAGCTTACGAGGGTATGAAGGGACCCAGTACTTC. This is translated as CASSLRGYEGTQYF.